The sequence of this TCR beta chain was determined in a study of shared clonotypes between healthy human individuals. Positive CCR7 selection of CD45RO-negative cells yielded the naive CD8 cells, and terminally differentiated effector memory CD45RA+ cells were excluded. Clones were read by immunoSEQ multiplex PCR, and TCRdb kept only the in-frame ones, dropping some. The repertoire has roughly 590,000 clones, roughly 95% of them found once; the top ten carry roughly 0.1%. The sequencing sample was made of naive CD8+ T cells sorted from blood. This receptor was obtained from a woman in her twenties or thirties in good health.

CDR3 sequence: CSVEIGNSGANVLTF. CDR3 nucleotides: TGCAGCGTTGAAATCGGCAACTCTGGGGCCAACGTCCTGACTTTC. V usage is TRBV29-1 and J usage is TRBJ2-6, with D hard to call. Germline V CDR1 and CDR2: SQVTM, ANQGSEA. V lost 2 bases, J lost 0 bases, and 8 bases lay in between. This CDR3 region has 15 residues.